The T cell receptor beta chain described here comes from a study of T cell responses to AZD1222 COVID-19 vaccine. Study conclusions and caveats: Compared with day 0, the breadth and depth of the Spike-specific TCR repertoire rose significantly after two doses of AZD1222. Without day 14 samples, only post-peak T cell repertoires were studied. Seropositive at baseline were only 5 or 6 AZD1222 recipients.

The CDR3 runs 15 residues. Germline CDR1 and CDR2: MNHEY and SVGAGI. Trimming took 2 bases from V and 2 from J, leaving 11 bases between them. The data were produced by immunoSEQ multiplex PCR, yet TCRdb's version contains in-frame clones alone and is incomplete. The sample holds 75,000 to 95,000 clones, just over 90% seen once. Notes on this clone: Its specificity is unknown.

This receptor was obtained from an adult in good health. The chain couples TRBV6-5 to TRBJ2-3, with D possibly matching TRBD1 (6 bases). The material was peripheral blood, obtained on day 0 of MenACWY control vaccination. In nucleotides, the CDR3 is TGTGCCAGCAGTTACACAGGGAGTCTCACAGATACGCAGTATTTT. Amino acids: CASSYTGSLTDTQYF.